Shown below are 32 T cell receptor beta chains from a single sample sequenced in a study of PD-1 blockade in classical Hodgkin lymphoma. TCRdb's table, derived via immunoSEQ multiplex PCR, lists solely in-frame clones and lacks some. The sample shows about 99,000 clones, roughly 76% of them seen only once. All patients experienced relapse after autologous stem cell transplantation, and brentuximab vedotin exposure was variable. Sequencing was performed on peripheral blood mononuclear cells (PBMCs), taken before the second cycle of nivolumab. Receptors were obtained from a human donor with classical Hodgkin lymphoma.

For the CDR3, the DNA is TGTGCCAGCAGCCCTCTGGTGGCAGGGTGGAATGGCTACACCTTC. This gives the protein CASSPLVAGWNGYTF. The chain employs TRBV7-8 and TRBJ1-2; possibly TRBD1 for D (5 bases). Trimming pared 5 bases from V and 6 bases from J, leaving 19 bases between. The CDR3 runs to 15 residues. In germline, CDR1 is SGHVS, CDR2 FQNEAQ.

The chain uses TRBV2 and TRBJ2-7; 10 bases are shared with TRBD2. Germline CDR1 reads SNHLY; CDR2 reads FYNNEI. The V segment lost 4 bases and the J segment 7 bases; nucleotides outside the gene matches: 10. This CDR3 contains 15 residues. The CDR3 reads CASSVLAGGFGEQYF. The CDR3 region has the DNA TGTGCCAGCAGTGTCTTAGCGGGAGGTTTTGGAGAGCAGTACTTC.

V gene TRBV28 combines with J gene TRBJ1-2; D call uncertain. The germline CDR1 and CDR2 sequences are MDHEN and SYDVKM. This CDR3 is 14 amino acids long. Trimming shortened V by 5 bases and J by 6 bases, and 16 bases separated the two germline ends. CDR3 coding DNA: TGTGCCAGCAGTAGACCCCAATCAAGGGATGGCTACACCTTC. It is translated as CASSRPQSRDGYTF.

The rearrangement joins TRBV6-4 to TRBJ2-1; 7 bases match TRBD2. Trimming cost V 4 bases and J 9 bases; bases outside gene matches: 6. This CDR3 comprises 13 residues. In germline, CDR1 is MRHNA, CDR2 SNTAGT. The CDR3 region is CASSVGLDGEQFF. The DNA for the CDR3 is TGTGCCAGCAGTGTCGGACTAGACGGTGAGCAGTTCTTC.

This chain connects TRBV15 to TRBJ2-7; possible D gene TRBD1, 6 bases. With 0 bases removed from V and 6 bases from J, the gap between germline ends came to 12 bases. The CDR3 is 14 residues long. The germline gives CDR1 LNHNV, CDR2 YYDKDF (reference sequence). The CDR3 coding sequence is TGTGCCACCAGCAGAGATAGGACAGCCAGCGAGCAGTACTTC. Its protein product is CATSRDRTASEQYF.

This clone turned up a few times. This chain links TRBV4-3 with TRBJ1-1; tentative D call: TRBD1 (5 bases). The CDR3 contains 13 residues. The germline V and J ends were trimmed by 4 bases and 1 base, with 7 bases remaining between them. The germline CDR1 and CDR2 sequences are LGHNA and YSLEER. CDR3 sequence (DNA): TGCGCCAGCAGCCGCGACAGGAACACTGAAGCTTTCTTT. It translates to CASSRDRNTEAFF.

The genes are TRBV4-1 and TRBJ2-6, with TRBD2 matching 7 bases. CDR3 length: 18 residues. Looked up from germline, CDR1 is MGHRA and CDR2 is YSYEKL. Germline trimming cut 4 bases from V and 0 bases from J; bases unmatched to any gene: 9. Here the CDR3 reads CASSLPSGPGSGANVLTF. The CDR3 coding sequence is TGCGCCAGCAGCCTTCCTAGCGGCCCGGGCTCTGGGGCCAACGTCCTGACTTTC.

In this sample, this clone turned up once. The CDR3 here is CASSLDGFNQPQHF. Here the CDR3 DNA reads TGTGCCAGCAGCTTAGACGGTTTCAATCAGCCCCAGCATTTT. V is TRBV7-9 and J is TRBJ1-5, with D unclear. The CDR3 sequence is 14 residues long. The V and J ends lost 1 base and 3 bases respectively, with 7 bases between them. The V gene's germline CDR1 is SEHNR and CDR2 FQNEAQ (reference sequence).

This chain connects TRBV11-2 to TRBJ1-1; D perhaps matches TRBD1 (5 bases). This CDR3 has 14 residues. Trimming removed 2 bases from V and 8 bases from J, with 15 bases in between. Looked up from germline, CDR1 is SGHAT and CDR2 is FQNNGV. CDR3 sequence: CASSLIRGKLEAFF. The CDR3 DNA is TGTGCCAGCAGCTTAATTAGGGGAAAACTAGAAGCTTTCTTT.

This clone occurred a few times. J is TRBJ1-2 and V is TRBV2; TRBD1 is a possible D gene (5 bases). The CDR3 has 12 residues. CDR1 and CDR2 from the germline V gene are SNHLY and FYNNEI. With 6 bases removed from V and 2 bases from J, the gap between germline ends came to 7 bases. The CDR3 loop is CASSRDNYGYTF. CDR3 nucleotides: TGTGCCAGCAGCCGGGACAACTATGGCTACACCTTC.

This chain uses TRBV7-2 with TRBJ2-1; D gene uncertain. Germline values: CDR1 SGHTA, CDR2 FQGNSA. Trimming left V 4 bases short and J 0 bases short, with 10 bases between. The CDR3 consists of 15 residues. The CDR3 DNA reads TGTGCCAGCAGCTCCCGTTTTGGCTCCTACAATGAGCAGTTCTTC. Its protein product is CASSSRFGSYNEQFF.

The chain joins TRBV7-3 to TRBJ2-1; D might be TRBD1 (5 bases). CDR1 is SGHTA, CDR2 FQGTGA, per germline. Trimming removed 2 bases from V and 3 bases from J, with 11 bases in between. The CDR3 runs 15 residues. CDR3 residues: CASSLDGQVYNEQFF. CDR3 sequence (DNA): TGTGCCAGCAGCTTAGACGGACAAGTCTACAATGAGCAGTTCTTC.

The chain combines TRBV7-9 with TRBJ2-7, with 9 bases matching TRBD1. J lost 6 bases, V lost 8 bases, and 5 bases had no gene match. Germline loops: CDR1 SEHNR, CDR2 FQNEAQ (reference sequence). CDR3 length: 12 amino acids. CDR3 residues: CASGDRALEQYF. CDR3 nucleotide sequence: TGTGCCAGCGGGGACAGGGCACTCGAGCAGTACTTC.

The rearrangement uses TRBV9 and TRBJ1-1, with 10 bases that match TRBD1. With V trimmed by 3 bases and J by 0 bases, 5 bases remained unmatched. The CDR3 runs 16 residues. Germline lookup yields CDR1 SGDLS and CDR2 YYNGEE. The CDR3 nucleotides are TGTGCCAGCAGCGCCCGGACAGGGGGAATGAACACTGAAGCTTTCTTT. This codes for CASSARTGGMNTEAFF.

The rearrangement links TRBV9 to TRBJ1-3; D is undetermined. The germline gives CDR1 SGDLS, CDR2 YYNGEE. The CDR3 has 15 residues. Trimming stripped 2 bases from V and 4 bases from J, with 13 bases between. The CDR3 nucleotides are TGTGCCAGCAGCGTTGGAGACACAGCGGGAAACACCATATATTTT. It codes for CASSVGDTAGNTIYF. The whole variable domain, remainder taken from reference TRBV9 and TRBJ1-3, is DSGVTQTPKHLITATGQRVTLRCSPRSGDLSVYWYQQSLDQGLQFLIQYYNGEERAKGNILERFSAQQFPDLHSELNLSSLELGDSALYFCASSVGDTAGNTIYFGEGSWLTVV.

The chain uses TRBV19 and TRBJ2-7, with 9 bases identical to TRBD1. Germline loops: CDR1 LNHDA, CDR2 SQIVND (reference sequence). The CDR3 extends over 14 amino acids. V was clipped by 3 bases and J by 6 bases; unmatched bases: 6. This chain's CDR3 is CASSIPGTGFEQYF. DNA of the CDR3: TGTGCCAGTAGTATTCCCGGGACAGGGTTCGAGCAGTACTTC. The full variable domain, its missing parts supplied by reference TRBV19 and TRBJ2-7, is DGGITQSPKYLFRKEGQNVTLSCEQNLNHDAMYWYRQDPGQGLRLIYYSQIVNDFQKGDIAEGYSVSREKKESFPLTVTSAQKNPTAFYLCASSIPGTGFEQYFGPGTRLTVT.

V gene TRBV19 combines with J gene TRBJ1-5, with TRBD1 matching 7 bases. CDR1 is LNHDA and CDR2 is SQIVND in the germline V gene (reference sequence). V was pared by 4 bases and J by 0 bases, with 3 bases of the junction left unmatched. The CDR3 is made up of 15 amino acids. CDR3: CASSTDRASNQPQHF. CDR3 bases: TGTGCCAGTAGTACAGACAGGGCTAGCAATCAGCCCCAGCATTTT.

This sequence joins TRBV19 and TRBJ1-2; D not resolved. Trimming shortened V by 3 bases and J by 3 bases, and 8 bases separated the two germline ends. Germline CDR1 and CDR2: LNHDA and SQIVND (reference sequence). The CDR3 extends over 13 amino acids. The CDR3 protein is CASSIPPHYGYTF. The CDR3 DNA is TGTGCCAGTAGTATCCCGCCTCACTATGGCTACACCTTC.

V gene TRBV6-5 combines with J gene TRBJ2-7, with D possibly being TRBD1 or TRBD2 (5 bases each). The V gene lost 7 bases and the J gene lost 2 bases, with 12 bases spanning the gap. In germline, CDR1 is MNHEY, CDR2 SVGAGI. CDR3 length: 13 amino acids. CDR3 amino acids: CASTPLGAYEQYF. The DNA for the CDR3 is TGTGCCAGCACCCCACTAGGGGCCTACGAGCAGTACTTC.

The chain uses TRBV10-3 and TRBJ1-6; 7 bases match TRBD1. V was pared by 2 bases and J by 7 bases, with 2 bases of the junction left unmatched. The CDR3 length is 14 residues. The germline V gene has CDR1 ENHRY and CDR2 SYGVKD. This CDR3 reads CAISEGQANSPLHF. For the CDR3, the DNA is TGTGCCATCAGTGAGGGACAGGCGAATTCACCCCTCCACTTT.

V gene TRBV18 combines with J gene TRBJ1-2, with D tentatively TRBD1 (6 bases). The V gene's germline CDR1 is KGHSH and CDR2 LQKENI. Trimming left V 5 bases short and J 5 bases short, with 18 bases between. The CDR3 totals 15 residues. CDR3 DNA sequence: TGTGCCAGCTCATCTTCTACACAGGGAGATTATGGCTACACCTTC. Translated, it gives CASSSSTQGDYGYTF.

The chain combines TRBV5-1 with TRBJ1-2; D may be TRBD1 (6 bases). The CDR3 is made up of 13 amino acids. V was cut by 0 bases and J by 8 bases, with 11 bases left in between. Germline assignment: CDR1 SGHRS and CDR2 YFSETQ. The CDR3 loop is CASSLVRGEGYTF. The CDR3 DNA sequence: TGCGCCAGCAGCTTGGTCAGGGGAGAAGGCTACACCTTC.

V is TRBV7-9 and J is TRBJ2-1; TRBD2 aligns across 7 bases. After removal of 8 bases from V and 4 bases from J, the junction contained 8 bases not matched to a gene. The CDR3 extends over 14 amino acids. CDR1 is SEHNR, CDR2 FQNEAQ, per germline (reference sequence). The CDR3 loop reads CASARSSGYNEQFF. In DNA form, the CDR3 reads TGTGCCAGCGCCCGGTCTAGCGGATACAATGAGCAGTTCTTC.

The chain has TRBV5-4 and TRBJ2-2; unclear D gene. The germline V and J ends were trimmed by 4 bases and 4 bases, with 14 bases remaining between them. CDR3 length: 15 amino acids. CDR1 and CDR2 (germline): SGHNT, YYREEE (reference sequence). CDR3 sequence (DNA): TGTGCCAGCAGCCCCCGAACTTATCCCACCGGGGAGCTGTTTTTT. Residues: CASSPRTYPTGELFF.

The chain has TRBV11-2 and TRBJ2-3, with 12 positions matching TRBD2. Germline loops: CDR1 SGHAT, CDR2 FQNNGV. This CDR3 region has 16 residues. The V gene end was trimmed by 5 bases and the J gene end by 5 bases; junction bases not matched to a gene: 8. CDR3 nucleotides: TGTGCCAGCAGCCCTATGACTAGCGGGAGTATAGATACGCAGTATTTT. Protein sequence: CASSPMTSGSIDTQYF. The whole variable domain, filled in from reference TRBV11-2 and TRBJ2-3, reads EAGVAQSPRYKIIEKRQSVAFWCNPISGHATLYWYQQILGQGPKLLIQFQNNGVVDDSQLPKDRFSAERLKGVDSTLKIQPAKLEDSAVYLCASSPMTSGSIDTQYFGPGTRLTVL.

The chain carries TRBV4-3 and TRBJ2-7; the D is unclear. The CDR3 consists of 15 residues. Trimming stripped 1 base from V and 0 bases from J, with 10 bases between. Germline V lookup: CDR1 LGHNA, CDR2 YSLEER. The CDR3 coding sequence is TGCGCCAGCAGCCAAGCCCTGGGTGACTCCTACGAGCAGTACTTC. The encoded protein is CASSQALGDSYEQYF.

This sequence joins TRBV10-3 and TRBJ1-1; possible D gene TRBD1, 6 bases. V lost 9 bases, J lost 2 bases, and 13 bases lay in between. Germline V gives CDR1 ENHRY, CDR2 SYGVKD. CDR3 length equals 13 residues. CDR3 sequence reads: CAIGGGTNTEAFF. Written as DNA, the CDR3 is TGTGCCATAGGGGGGGGGACCAACACTGAAGCTTTCTTT.

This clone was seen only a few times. Here the CDR3 DNA reads TGTGCCTGGAGGGACAGGGGGGACAACTATGGCTACACCTTC. Its protein product is CAWRDRGDNYGYTF. The chain has TRBV30 and TRBJ1-2; the match to TRBD1 covers 10 bases. This CDR3 is built from 14 residues. Germline CDR1 reads GTSNPN; CDR2 reads SVGIG (reference sequence). V gave up 3 bases and J gave up 2 bases; unmatched junction bases: 3.

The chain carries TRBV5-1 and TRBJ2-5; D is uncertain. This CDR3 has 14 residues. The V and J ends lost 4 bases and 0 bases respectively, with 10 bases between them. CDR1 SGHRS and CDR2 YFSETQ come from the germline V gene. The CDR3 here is CASSQSRYQETQYF. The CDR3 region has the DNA TGCGCCAGCAGCCAGAGCAGATACCAAGAGACCCAGTACTTC.

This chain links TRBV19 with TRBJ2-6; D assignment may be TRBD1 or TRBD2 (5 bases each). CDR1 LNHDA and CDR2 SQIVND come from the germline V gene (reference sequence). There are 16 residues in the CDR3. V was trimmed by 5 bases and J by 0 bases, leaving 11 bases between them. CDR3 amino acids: CASSPLRGSGANVLTF. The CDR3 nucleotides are TGTGCCAGTAGTCCCCTGAGGGGCTCTGGGGCCAACGTCCTGACTTTC.

In DNA form, the CDR3 reads TGTGCCAGTAGTATAGATCGCGGGCAGTCCTATGGCTACACCTTC. This encodes CASSIDRGQSYGYTF. The J gene is TRBJ1-2, the V gene TRBV19, with D unclear. Germline values: CDR1 LNHDA, CDR2 SQIVND (reference sequence). Trimming left V 0 bases short and J 4 bases short, with 12 bases between. This CDR3 spans 15 amino acids.

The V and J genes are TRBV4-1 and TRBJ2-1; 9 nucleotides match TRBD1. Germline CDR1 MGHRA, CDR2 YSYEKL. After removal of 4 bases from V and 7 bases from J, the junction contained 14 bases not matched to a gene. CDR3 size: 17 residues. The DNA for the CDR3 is TGCGCCAGCAGCCCTCGGGGAGGGACAGGGTATACAAATGAGCAGTTCTTC. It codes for CASSPRGGTGYTNEQFF.